Below, 4 T cell receptor beta chains from the same sample are listed, as sequenced in a study of OX40 agonist ivuxolimab in advanced cancers. Data came from immunoSEQ multiplex PCR; TCRdb stores just in-frame clones and leaves some out. The sample consists of approximately 90,000 clones, about 89% of them appearing once. The sequences come from CD4+ or CD8+ T cells sorted from blood, collected in a trial of the OX40 agonist ivuxolimab. The receptors shown here come from an adult with an advanced solid tumor such as melanoma, head and neck, liver or kidney cancer.

As for this clone: The same CDR3 also results from other DNA sequences found in this sample. This rearrangement joins TRBV5-1 to TRBJ2-6; D perhaps matches TRBD2 (5 bases). Germline assignment: CDR1 SGHRS and CDR2 YFSETQ. The CDR3 contains 15 residues. Trimming removed 4 bases at V and 0 bases at J, with 8 bases between. The chain's CDR3 is CASSLGGSGANVLTF. The CDR3 coding sequence is TGCGCCAGCAGCCTTGGAGGCTCTGGGGCCAACGTCCTGACTTTC.

The chain links TRBV6-5 to TRBJ1-4, with D possibly matching TRBD1 (6 bases). CDR3 length equals 12 residues. Germline-derived CDR1 and CDR2 are MNHEY and SVGAGI. CDR3 in DNA: TGTGCGGCCGGGGGGGCAAGAGAAAAACTGTTTTTT. This sequence encodes CAAGGAREKLFF.

This clone was seen only once. Distinct nucleotide sequences in the sample also encode this CDR3. The J gene is TRBJ2-1, the V gene TRBV19; D not resolved. CDR1 and CDR2 (germline): LNHDA, SQIVND (reference sequence). The CDR3 is made up of 12 amino acids. Between the trimmed V and J ends, which lost 6 bases and 1 base, there was a span of 4 bases. CDR3 region: CASSGSYNEQFF. DNA for the CDR3: TGTGCCAGTAGCGGGTCCTACAATGAGCAGTTCTTC.

The chain uses TRBV7-2 and TRBJ2-2; 11 bases fit TRBD2. The CDR3 is 17 amino acids. Germline trimming cut 5 bases from V and 1 base from J; bases unmatched to any gene: 6. Germline CDR1 and CDR2: SGHTA and FQGNSA. The CDR3 region has the DNA TGTGCCAGCAGCCCCAGTGGGACTAGCGGGAACACCGGGGAGCTGTTTTTT. This codes for CASSPSGTSGNTGELFF.